The 30 T cell receptor beta chains listed next were all sequenced from one sample in a study of T cell responses to AZD1222 COVID-19 vaccine (dated by TCRdb to the early 2020s). Reading the label with the study, this specimen's time point is: baseline before first vaccination. The library was obtained by the immunoSEQ multiplex PCR assay. TCRdb took over this immuneACCESS table, retaining in-frame rearrangements with V and J assigned. Such tables are incomplete; in checked studies, under half of the missing clones stem from an unresolved V gene, and the remainder is unexplained. The sample table shows approximately 100,000 clones, and approximately 90% are seen once. The ten most abundant clones make up 4.5% of the sample. Material: peripheral blood, obtained on day 0 of AZD1222 vaccination. These receptors were obtained from an adult in good health.

This sequence joins TRBV6-5 and TRBJ2-1; D could derive from TRBD1 or TRBD2 (5 bases each). The CDR3 has 14 amino acids. The V end was cut by 6 bases, the J end by 4 bases, with 13 bases between. Germline values: CDR1 MNHEY, CDR2 SVGAGI. The CDR3 reads CASSLGTHYNEQFF. The CDR3 DNA reads TGTGCCAGCAGCCTGGGGACGCATTACAATGAGCAGTTCTTC.

V usage is TRBV3-1 (or the pseudogene TRBV3-2) and J usage is TRBJ1-6, with a possible D match to TRBD1 (6 bases). V was shortened by 1 base and J by 7 bases, with 8 bases between the two germline ends. Looked up from germline, CDR1 is LGHDT and CDR2 is YNNKEL (reference sequence). The CDR3 length is 14 residues. The CDR3 DNA reads TGTGCCAGCAGCCAAGGCAGGGGCAATTCACCCCTCCACTTT. This encodes CASSQGRGNSPLHF.

The rearrangement links TRBV19 to TRBJ1-3, with TRBD1 as a possible D gene (6 bases). This CDR3 is built from 17 residues. Germline CDR1 reads LNHDA; CDR2 reads SQIVND (reference sequence). V lost 5 bases and J 0 bases, leaving 17 bases between the germline ends. The CDR3 DNA reads as TGTGCCAGTAGTCCTCATCCGGGACACCTCTCTGGAAACACCATATATTTT. Translated: CASSPHPGHLSGNTIYF.

The gene calls are TRBV30 and TRBJ2-1; 8 bases are a match to TRBD1. Trimming took 2 bases from V and 0 from J; bases not matched to a gene: 6. The CDR3 contains 16 residues. Germline CDR1 is GTSNPN and CDR2 is SVGIG (reference sequence). The CDR3 sequence is CAWSRRTGSSYNEQFF. CDR3 in DNA: TGTGCCTGGAGTCGAAGGACAGGGAGCTCCTACAATGAGCAGTTCTTC.

The rearrangement links TRBV27 to TRBJ1-3; TRBD1 is a possible D gene (6 bases). From germline, CDR1 is MNHEY and CDR2 SMNVEV (reference sequence). This CDR3 has 14 amino acids. Deletions cut 6 bases from V and 2 bases from J, with 11 bases between. The CDR3 protein is CASSPGVPGNTIYF. Written as DNA, the CDR3 is TGTGCCAGCAGCCCAGGGGTACCTGGAAACACCATATATTTT.

V usage is TRBV19 and J usage is TRBJ1-1; a possible D gene is TRBD1 (5 bases). Trimming cost V 3 bases and J 6 bases, with 8 bases left between them. This CDR3 region has 12 residues. Germline CDR1 and CDR2: LNHDA and SQIVND (reference sequence). CDR3 sequence (DNA): TGTGCCAGTAGTATGGGGGGGGCTGAAGCTTTCTTT. Its protein product is CASSMGGAEAFF.

The chain is built from TRBV7-2 and TRBJ1-1; 7 bases are a match to TRBD1. The V gene end was trimmed by 5 bases and the J gene end by 8 bases; junction bases not matched to a gene: 14. The CDR3 extends over 15 amino acids. Germline CDR1 reads SGHTA; CDR2 reads FQGNSA. The CDR3 region has the DNA TGTGCCAGCAGCAAGCAGCCGGGGGGGGACAGAGAAGCTTTCTTT. Translation gives CASSKQPGGDREAFF.

The rearrangement uses TRBV7-3 and TRBJ1-6; D is ambiguous. The CDR3 totals 13 residues. V lost 2 bases and J 7 bases, leaving 6 bases between the germline ends. Germline V gene lookup returns CDR1 SGHTA and CDR2 FQGTGA. Here the CDR3 reads CASSLHPNSPLHF. DNA for the CDR3: TGTGCCAGCAGCTTACATCCCAATTCACCCCTCCACTTT.

In this sample, this clone turned up once. V usage is TRBV7-9 and J usage is TRBJ1-1; no reliable D call. The CDR3 length is 14 residues. Germline V gene lookup returns CDR1 SEHNR and CDR2 FQNEAQ (reference sequence). Trimming took off 5 bases at V and 0 bases at J, with 10 bases between the two ends. In DNA form, the CDR3 reads TGTGCCAGCAGCCCTGCTGGGATGAACACTGAAGCTTTCTTT. This encodes CASSPAGMNTEAFF.

The J gene is TRBJ2-1, the V gene TRBV24-1; D possibly matches TRBD1 or TRBD2 (5 bases each). The germline V and J ends were trimmed by 6 bases and 6 bases, with 17 bases remaining between them. There are 15 residues in the CDR3. The V gene's germline CDR1 is KGHDR and CDR2 SFDVKD. CDR3 nucleotides: TGTGCCACCAGTCAAGGTGGGGGATCCATCAATGAGCAGTTCTTC. Its protein product is CATSQGGGSINEQFF.

V gene TRBV6-6 combines with J gene TRBJ1-5; 8 bases map to TRBD1. Losses at the gene ends were 0 bases for V and 1 base for J; bases not matched to a gene: 2. The CDR3 extends over 16 amino acids. Germline CDR1 reads MNHNY; CDR2 reads SVGAGI (reference sequence). Here the CDR3 DNA reads TGTGCCAGCAGTTACTCACAGGGGGGGAGCAATCAGCCCCAGCATTTT. Translation gives CASSYSQGGSNQPQHF.

The chain uses TRBV18 and TRBJ1-6; possibly TRBD1 for D (6 bases). CDR3 size: 16 residues. V lost 3 bases and J 0 bases, leaving 9 bases between the germline ends. Germline CDR1 KGHSH, CDR2 LQKENI. The CDR3 sequence: CASSPTGSSYNSPLHF. For the CDR3, the DNA is TGTGCCAGCTCACCCACAGGGAGCTCCTATAATTCACCCCTCCACTTT.

The V call is TRBV19, the J call TRBJ1-6; no definite D call. Trimming took 5 bases from V and 6 from J, leaving 11 bases between them. Germline CDR1 LNHDA, CDR2 SQIVND (reference sequence). This CDR3 comprises 14 residues. CDR3 region: CASSHGELNSPLHF. DNA for the CDR3: TGTGCCAGTAGTCACGGGGAGCTTAATTCACCCCTCCACTTT.

The chain recombines TRBV28 with TRBJ1-2, with D possibly TRBD1 on 6 matching bases. The CDR3 contains 14 residues. V was shortened by 3 bases and J by 6 bases, with 14 bases between the two germline ends. CDR1 MDHEN and CDR2 SYDVKM come from the germline V gene. The CDR3 spells CASSFTGRVDGYTF. CDR3 nucleotide sequence: TGTGCCAGCAGTTTCACAGGGCGGGTCGATGGCTACACCTTC.

Only one count was recorded for this clone. This chain connects TRBV5-4 to TRBJ1-2; no reliable D call. The V end lost 1 base, the J end lost 4 bases, and 14 bases lay between the germline ends. The CDR3 length is 15 residues. CDR1 and CDR2 (germline): SGHNT, YYREEE (reference sequence). The CDR3 DNA follows: TGTGCCAGCAGCTTGAAGGGCACCCGGGGCTATGGCTACACCTTC. The encoded protein is CASSLKGTRGYGYTF.

The CDR3 sequence: CASSEAGRGTGELFF. The CDR3 nucleotides are TGTGCCAGCAGTGAAGCGGGCAGGGGGACCGGGGAGCTGTTTTTT. V gene TRBV6-1 combines with J gene TRBJ2-2, with 7 bases lining up with TRBD1. In germline, CDR1 is MNHNS, CDR2 SASEGT. J was trimmed by 5 bases and V by 0 bases; bases with no gene match: 3. There are 15 residues in the CDR3.

This chain joins TRBV5-4 and TRBJ2-2; 15 nucleotides agree with TRBD2. V trimming: 4 bases; J trimming: 2 bases; junction bases outside the gene matches: 9. Germline V gives CDR1 SGHNT, CDR2 YYREEE (reference sequence). The CDR3 has 19 residues. CDR3 sequence: CASSPPGLAGGPNTGELFF. CDR3 DNA: TGTGCCAGCAGCCCCCCGGGACTAGCGGGGGGACCAAACACCGGGGAGCTGTTTTTT.

The genes are TRBV28 and TRBJ1-5, with D hard to call. V gave up 2 bases and J gave up 9 bases, with 8 bases separating them. This CDR3 comprises 12 residues. Germline CDR1 is MDHEN and CDR2 is SYDVKM. CDR3 in amino acids: CASSLRLLPQHF. The CDR3 DNA sequence: TGTGCCAGCAGTTTACGTCTTTTGCCCCAGCATTTT.

The chain couples TRBV5-1 to TRBJ2-7, with a weak D call TRBD2 (5 bases). This CDR3 spans 12 amino acids. V dropped 5 bases and J dropped 3 bases, with 9 bases sitting between them. The germline gives CDR1 SGHRS, CDR2 YFSETQ. In nucleotides, the CDR3 is TGCGCCAGCAGTTCGGACTTCTACGAGCAGTACTTC. The encoded protein is CASSSDFYEQYF.

This sequence joins TRBV10-3 and TRBJ1-2, with 9 bases lining up with TRBD1. Germline V gene data show CDR1 as ENHRY and CDR2 as SYGVKD. V gave up 4 bases and J gave up 8 bases; unmatched junction bases: 8. The CDR3 consists of 14 residues. The CDR3 DNA follows: TGTGCCATCAGTGGACAGGGGGATACTCGGGGCTACACCTTC. Residues: CAISGQGDTRGYTF.

J is TRBJ1-2 and V is TRBV25-1, with D maybe TRBD1 (6 bases). This CDR3 is 15 amino acids long. The V end was cut by 4 bases, the J end by 2 bases, with 14 bases between. Germline assignment: CDR1 MGHDK and CDR2 SYGVNS. As DNA, the CDR3 is TGTGCCAGCAGTGGCTCAAATCAGGGGAACTATGGCTACACCTTC. Amino acids: CASSGSNQGNYGYTF.

This chain joins TRBV9 and TRBJ1-5; tentatively, D is TRBD1 (5 bases). Germline V gene lookup returns CDR1 SGDLS and CDR2 YYNGEE. CDR3 size: 14 residues. Trimming left V 3 bases short and J 0 bases short, with 7 bases between. CDR3 in amino acids: CASSAGGSNQPQHF. CDR3 bases: TGTGCCAGCAGCGCCGGGGGTAGCAATCAGCCCCAGCATTTT.

J is TRBJ2-7 and V is TRBV4-3; 8 nucleotides match TRBD1. V dropped 0 bases and J dropped 6; count of bases not matched to a gene: 7. The CDR3 is made up of 15 amino acids. Germline V gene sequence: CDR1 LGHNA, CDR2 YSLEER. The CDR3 region is CASSQEQTGVGEQYF. Here the CDR3 DNA reads TGCGCCAGCAGCCAAGAACAGACAGGGGTTGGCGAGCAGTACTTC.

This chain links TRBV7-3 with TRBJ2-1; 11 bases line up with TRBD2. Germline CDR1 is SGHTA and CDR2 is FQGTGA. V was clipped by 5 bases and J by 7 bases; unmatched bases: 13. CDR3 size: 17 residues. The CDR3 protein is CASSLTLAGDPGNEQFF. In nucleotides, the CDR3 is TGTGCCAGCAGCCTTACACTAGCGGGGGATCCGGGGAATGAGCAGTTCTTC.

This chain uses TRBV18 with TRBJ1-2; 8 bases line up with TRBD1. Trimming at V came to 3 bases and at J to 3 bases, leaving 9 bases not matched to a gene. Germline V gene data show CDR1 as KGHSH and CDR2 as LQKENI. CDR3 length: 16 residues. CDR3 in amino acids: CASSPQVGQGHYGYTF. DNA of the CDR3: TGTGCCAGCTCACCGCAAGTTGGACAGGGCCACTATGGCTACACCTTC.

This clone was detected once. The chain couples TRBV19 to TRBJ1-5; 8 positions match TRBD1. Trimming took 2 bases from V and 2 from J; bases not matched to a gene: 5. Germline V lookup: CDR1 LNHDA, CDR2 SQIVND (reference sequence). The CDR3 runs 16 residues. CDR3: CASSIWQGAGNQPQHF. In DNA, the CDR3 is TGTGCCAGTAGTATATGGCAGGGGGCTGGCAATCAGCCCCAGCATTTT. Full variable domain (missing parts from reference TRBV19 and TRBJ1-5): DGGITQSPKYLFRKEGQNVTLSCEQNLNHDAMYWYRQDPGQGLRLIYYSQIVNDFQKGDIAEGYSVSREKKESFPLTVTSAQKNPTAFYLCASSIWQGAGNQPQHFGDGTRLSIL.

This chain links TRBV3-1 (or the pseudogene TRBV3-2) with TRBJ2-5; TRBD2 is a possible D gene (6 bases). Germline V lookup: CDR1 LGHDT, CDR2 YNNKEL (reference sequence). The CDR3 runs to 15 residues. V lost 0 bases and J 2 bases, leaving 10 bases between the germline ends. The CDR3 DNA is TGTGCCAGCAGCCAAGATCAGGAGGGACAAGAGACCCAGTACTTC. Translated, it gives CASSQDQEGQETQYF.

V is TRBV5-1 and J is TRBJ1-1, with D perhaps matching TRBD1 (5 bases). V lost 0 bases to trimming and J lost 1 base, with 10 bases between them. The V gene's germline CDR1 is SGHRS and CDR2 YFSETQ. The CDR3 consists of 15 residues. In DNA form, the CDR3 reads TGCGCCAGCAGCTTGGACGGGGACGCGAACACTGAAGCTTTCTTT. Translation: CASSLDGDANTEAFF.

The chain has TRBV6-1 and TRBJ1-5; D not resolved. Germline loops: CDR1 MNHNS, CDR2 SASEGT. The CDR3 runs to 14 residues. V lost 2 bases and J lost 4, with 9 bases in between. The CDR3 nucleotides read TGTGCCAGCAGTGAACTACGACATAATCAGCCCCAGCATTTT. This encodes CASSELRHNQPQHF.

This chain connects TRBV4-1 to TRBJ2-3; D ambiguous. CDR3 length: 15 amino acids. V dropped 1 base and J dropped 7 bases, with 15 bases sitting between them. CDR1 MGHRA and CDR2 YSYEKL come from the germline V gene. CDR3 protein: CASSQVSSWPYTQYF. As DNA, the CDR3 is TGCGCCAGCAGCCAAGTATCCTCCTGGCCGTATACGCAGTATTTT.